This TCR beta chain was captured by sequencing in a study of OX40 agonist ivuxolimab in advanced cancers. Across the whole study: Earlier anti-PD-1, anti-PD-L1 or anti-CTLA-4 therapy was permitted; about 39% had received some. Notes on the study in general: Partial responders dosed at 0.1-3.0 mg/kg displayed clonal expansion ranking among the lowest.

Autoimmune disease history or systemic immunosuppression led to patients being barred. This clone was recorded only once. Antigen unknown. The protocol was immunoSEQ multiplex PCR, while the TCRdb copy is restricted to in-frame clones and leaves out a portion. The top ten clones hold about 3.2% of a sample with approximately 66,000 clones, roughly four fifths of them seen once. Trimming took off 3 bases at V and 0 bases at J, with 7 bases between the two ends. Germline assignment: CDR1 SGHNT and CDR2 YENEEA. The CDR3 spans 14 residues. This chain uses TRBV11-3 with TRBJ2-3; tentatively, D is TRBD1 (6 bases). The starting material was CD4+ or CD8+ T cells sorted from blood, obtained in a trial of the OX40 agonist ivuxolimab. The sequence came from an adult with an advanced solid tumor such as melanoma, head and neck, liver or kidney cancer. The CDR3 loop reads CASSFGQSTDTQYF. In DNA form, the CDR3 reads TGTGCCAGCAGCTTTGGACAGAGCACAGATACGCAGTATTTT.